The clone carrying this T cell receptor (beta chain) came up many times. The antigen is undetermined. The junction does not match germline at one end; this may be a read error. The data derive from a study of T-cell memory formation after mild COVID-19. Across the study: TCR clusters were mostly donor specific. Findings and limits, study-wide: Clones shrinking from day 15 to 85 showed even CD4/CD8 mixes; later expanders tilted CD4+. Certain responding clones were present in pre-infection memory, suggesting participation of cross-reactive memory.

Amplification by 5'RACE using constant-segment primers produced TCR alpha and TCR beta cDNA libraries that carried sample barcodes and UMIs. TCRdb reprocessed the 5' RACE reads with MiXCR, giving one entry per CDR3 protein. The table has a few hundred thousand distinct CDR3 sequences, approximately 15% seen once; the top ten hold around 21%. This CDR3 has 13 amino acids. Germline V gene lookup returns CDR1 SGHRS and CDR2 YFSETQ. The chain uses TRBV5-1 and TRBJ1-2; 9 nucleotides match TRBD1. Sequencing used PBMCs or a T cell subset sorted from them (not recorded which). This TCR was recovered from a man between 18 and 29 years old who had mild COVID-19 (a few samples of this study predate the infection). Cell type and time point are not known. The DNA of the CDR3 is TGCGCCAGCAGGCCTGGAAACAGGGGGCCCTTCCACTTC. Its protein product is CASRPGNRGPFHF. Variable domain in full (rest from reference TRBV5-1 and TRBJ1-2): KAGVTQTPRYLIKTRGQQVTLSCSPISGHRSVSWYQQTPGQGLQFLFEYFSETQRNKGNFPGRFSGRQFSNSRSEMNVSTLELGDSALYLCASRPGNRGPFHFGSGTRLTVV.